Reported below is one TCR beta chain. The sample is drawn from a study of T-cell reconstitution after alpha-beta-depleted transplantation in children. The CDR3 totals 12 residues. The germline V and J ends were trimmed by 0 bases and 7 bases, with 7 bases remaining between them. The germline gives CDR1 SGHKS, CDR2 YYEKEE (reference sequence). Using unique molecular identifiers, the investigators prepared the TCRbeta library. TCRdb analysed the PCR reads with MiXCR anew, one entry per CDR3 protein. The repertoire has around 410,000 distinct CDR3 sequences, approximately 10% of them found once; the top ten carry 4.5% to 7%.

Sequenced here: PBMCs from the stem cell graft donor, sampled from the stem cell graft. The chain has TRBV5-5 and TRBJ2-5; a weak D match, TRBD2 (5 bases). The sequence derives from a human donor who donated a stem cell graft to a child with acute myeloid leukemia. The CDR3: CASSLGGGTQYF. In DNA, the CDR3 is TGTGCCAGCAGCTTGGGAGGAGGGACCCAGTACTTC.